A selection of T cell receptor beta chains follows, all from one sample in a study of molecular identifiers for immune sequencing clone quantification. TCRdb fed the PCR reads into MiXCR, producing one record per CDR3 protein. The sample carries about 510,000 distinct CDR3 sequences, around a fifth recorded once. The sequenced sample consisted of naive CD8+ T cells from blood, with Jurkat cell RNA spiked in. These receptors originate from a human donor in good health. Some libraries in this study had Jurkat cell RNA spiked in. The CDR3 runs from the conserved cysteine through the conserved F or W. The D gene is left open where the match is weak. Only part of the rows carry a size: once, few, many, or a class if the clone is expanded.

v_gene	d_gene	j_gene	abundance	CDR3aa	CDR3nt
TRBV4-1	TRBD2	TRBJ2-3	NA	CASSQVLGGPGDTQYF	TGCGCCAGCAGCCAAGTTCTGGGAGGGCCCGGAGATACGCAGTATTTT
TRBV7-3	NA	TRBJ2-7	NA	CASSLSPGPFYEQYF	TGTGCCAGCAGCTTATCTCCAGGGCCGTTCTACGAGCAGTACTTC
TRBV28	TRBD1	TRBJ2-1	many	CASSYRDRAFREQFF	TGTGCCAGCAGTTACCGGGACAGGGCCTTCCGTGAGCAGTTCTTC
TRBV12-3/TRBV12-4	NA	TRBJ2-5	few	CASSYRKQETQYF	TGTGCCAGCAGTTATAGAAAACAAGAGACCCAGTACTTC
TRBV7-9	NA	TRBJ2-5	NA	CASSLAVGRHGTQYF	TGTGCCAGCAGCTTAGCGGTTGGCAGACATGGGACCCAGTACTTC
TRBV19	NA	TRBJ2-7	few	CAKRGPSYEQYF	TGTGCCAAACGGGGTCCCTCCTACGAGCAGTACTTC
TRBV6-6	NA	TRBJ1-5	many	CASSTSGNQPQHF	TGTGCCAGCAGTACGTCAGGGAACCAGCCCCAGCATTTT
TRBV7-7	NA	TRBJ2-3	NA	CASSTGTDNPDTQYF	TGTGCCAGCAGCACCGGGACTGATAACCCAGATACGCAGTATTTT
TRBV5-5	NA	TRBJ2-7	few	CASSLAPVTYEQYF	TGTGCCAGCAGCTTGGCACCGGTTACCTACGAGCAGTACTTC
TRBV28	TRBD1	TRBJ1-5	many	CASSETDRGGVNQPQHF	TGTGCCAGCAGTGAAACTGACAGGGGAGGGGTCAATCAGCCCCAGCATTTT
TRBV11-2	NA	TRBJ2-1	many	CASSLTSTNEQFF	TGTGCCAGCAGCCTAACTAGCACCAATGAGCAGTTCTTC
TRBV3-1	NA	TRBJ1-1	few	CASSQEPGWGEAFF	TGTGCCAGCAGCCAAGAACCAGGTTGGGGTGAAGCTTTCTTT
TRBV20-1	TRBD2	TRBJ2-7	few	CSARGLSGGSLISDEQYF	TGCAGTGCTAGAGGTTTATCGGGAGGGAGTCTTATCTCGGACGAGCAGTACTTC
TRBV20-1	TRBD1	TRBJ1-1	NA	CSATTTGGTEAFF	TGCAGTGCTACTACCACAGGGGGCACTGAAGCTTTCTTT
TRBV19	TRBD2	TRBJ2-3	few	CASSIASTSDHTDTQYF	TGTGCCAGTAGTATAGCCTCAACTAGCGACCACACAGATACGCAGTATTTT
TRBV6-1	NA	TRBJ1-1	NA	CASRENPWDNTEAFF	TGTGCCAGCAGAGAAAATCCGTGGGACAACACTGAAGCTTTCTTT
TRBV4-3	NA	TRBJ2-7	few	CASSETVNYYEQYF	TGCGCCAGCAGCGAAACAGTGAATTACTACGAGCAGTACTTC
TRBV9	NA	TRBJ2-7	many	CASSLSGRSYEQYF	TGTGCCAGCAGCCTCTCCGGCCGCTCCTACGAGCAGTACTTC
TRBV6-2/TRBV6-3	NA	TRBJ2-6	few	CASRLGNRGFAGANVLTF	TGTGCCAGCAGATTGGGGAATAGGGGTTTCGCTGGGGCCAACGTCCTGACTTTC
TRBV27	NA	TRBJ1-6	NA	CASSSRGGPISPLHF	TGTGCCAGCAGTTCCCGAGGGGGGCCGATATCACCCCTCCACTTT
TRBV4-3	NA	TRBJ1-4	NA	CASSQDRSEKLFF	TGCGCCAGCAGCCAAGACAGGAGCGAAAAACTGTTTTTT
TRBV19	TRBD1	TRBJ1-4	many	CASSTIYRGENEKLFF	TGTGCCAGTAGTACCATTTACAGGGGCGAGAATGAAAAACTGTTTTTT
TRBV7-9	TRBD1	TRBJ1-1	many	CASSKGTGFTEAFF	TGTGCCAGCAGCAAAGGGACAGGGTTCACTGAAGCTTTCTTT
TRBV4-3	TRBD2	TRBJ2-7	few	CASSQDRFGRGYEQYF	TGCGCCAGCAGCCAAGATCGGTTTGGGAGGGGCTACGAGCAGTACTTC
TRBV20-1	TRBD1	TRBJ1-5	many	CSANQGARNQPQHF	TGCAGTGCTAATCAGGGGGCTCGCAATCAGCCCCAGCATTTT
TRBV5-8	NA	TRBJ1-6	NA	CASPGPRHSPLHF	TGTGCCAGCCCCGGGCCCCGGCATTCACCCCTCCACTTT
TRBV12-3/TRBV12-4	TRBD1	TRBJ1-1	few	CASSFKQGGIEAFF	TGTGCCAGCAGTTTTAAACAAGGGGGCATTGAAGCTTTCTTT
TRBV9	NA	TRBJ2-3	few	CASSELLTDTQYF	TGTGCCAGCAGCGAGCTCCTCACAGATACGCAGTATTTT
TRBV5-1	NA	TRBJ2-5	many	CASSLYGDKETQYF	TGCGCCAGCAGCTTGTATGGGGATAAAGAGACCCAGTACTTC
TRBV12-3/TRBV12-4	NA	TRBJ1-1	many	CASSSVGGLNTEAFF	TGTGCCAGCAGTTCGGTAGGGGGATTGAACACTGAAGCTTTCTTT
TRBV4-3	TRBD1	TRBJ1-2	NA	CASSPQLTGGAFNYGCTF	TGCGCCAGCAGCCCCCAATTGACAGGGGGTGCCTTTAACTATGGCTGCACCTTC
TRBV5-1	NA	TRBJ1-2	few	CASSFAVANYGYTF	TGCGCCAGCAGCTTCGCAGTCGCTAACTATGGCTACACCTTC
TRBV19	NA	TRBJ2-7	few	CASSMTAVSYEQYF	TGTGCCAGTAGTATGACCGCGGTCTCCTACGAGCAGTACTTC
TRBV4-1	NA	TRBJ2-1	NA	CTSSRDSRRQFF	TGCACCAGCAGCCGCGACAGTCGGAGGCAGTTCTTC
TRBV28	NA	TRBJ1-2	few	CASSLLFGYGYTF	TGTGCCAGCAGTTTACTATTTGGGTATGGCTACACCTTC
TRBV27	NA	TRBJ2-7	few	CASRLQVLHEQYF	TGTGCCAGCAGACTCCAGGTATTGCACGAGCAGTACTTC
TRBV20-1	TRBD2	TRBJ2-5	many	CSARKEFPSGGTQETQYF	TGCAGTGCTAGAAAGGAATTTCCTAGCGGGGGGACCCAAGAGACCCAGTACTTC
TRBV13	NA	TRBJ2-7	NA	CAGSPAGTKDEQYF	TGTGCCGGCAGCCCCGCCGGGACAAAGGACGAGCAGTACTTC
TRBV29-1	NA	TRBJ1-3	NA	CSVEVFGAGDGGSGNTIYF	TGCAGCGTTGAAGTGTTTGGGGCCGGGGATGGCGGCTCTGGAAACACCATATATTTT
TRBV9	NA	TRBJ1-1	many	CASSVAGLNTEAFF	TGTGCCAGCAGCGTAGCTGGGCTTAACACTGAAGCTTTCTTT
TRBV19	TRBD1	TRBJ2-7	many	CASSIGDRGLGEQYF	TGTGCCAGTTCTATAGGGGACAGGGGTCTCGGAGAGCAGTACTTC
TRBV5-6	NA	TRBJ2-7	many	CASSDDYEQYF	TGTGCCAGCAGCGATGACTACGAGCAGTACTTC
TRBV20-1	NA	TRBJ2-3	many	CSARALGQLADTQYF	TGCAGTGCTAGAGCCCTCGGGCAGCTGGCAGATACGCAGTATTTT
TRBV27	NA	TRBJ2-2	few	CASSFWGPGELFF	TGTGCCAGCAGTTTTTGGGGACCCGGGGAGCTGTTTTTT
TRBV4-3	TRBD2	TRBJ2-3	NA	CASSRSLAGLEDTQYF	TGCGCCAGCAGCCGCTCACTAGCGGGTCTGGAAGATACGCAGTATTTT
TRBV11-1	TRBD2	TRBJ2-7	NA	CASRPGLAGESSYEQYF	TGTGCCAGCAGGCCAGGACTAGCGGGAGAGAGCTCCTACGAGCAGTACTTC
TRBV10-2	NA	TRBJ2-1	NA	CASSEEHYNEQFF	TGCGCCAGCAGTGAGGAGCATTACAATGAGCAGTTCTTC
TRBV6-5	NA	TRBJ2-7	many	CASSYESGVYEQYF	TGTGCCAGCAGTTACGAGTCTGGGGTATACGAGCAGTACTTC
TRBV12-3/TRBV12-4	NA	TRBJ2-2	NA	CASSSTLANTGELFF	TGTGCCAGCAGTTCGACATTAGCGAACACCGGGGAGCTGTTTTTT
TRBV12-3/TRBV12-4	NA	TRBJ2-2	many	CASSSGLRHTGELFF	TGTGCCAGCAGTTCAGGATTAAGACACACCGGGGAGCTGTTTTTT
TRBV12-3/TRBV12-4	NA	TRBJ2-2	NA	CASSPQGGAGELFF	TGTGCCAGCAGTCCTCAGGGGGGCGCCGGGGAGCTGTTTTTT
TRBV6-2/TRBV6-3	TRBD1	TRBJ2-7	once	CASSWDREAYEQYF	TGTGCCAGCAGTTGGGACAGGGAAGCCTACGAGCAGTACTTC
TRBV14	NA	TRBJ2-7	NA	CASSPHAGYEQYF	TGTGCCAGCAGCCCCCACGCGGGCTACGAGCAGTACTTC
TRBV5-4	NA	TRBJ2-5	NA	CASSLKIATETQYF	TGTGCCAGCAGCTTGAAAATAGCAACAGAGACCCAGTACTTC
TRBV5-1	NA	TRBJ1-5	few	CASSLSAGLNQPQHF	TGCGCCAGCAGCTTGTCAGCAGGGTTGAATCAGCCCCAGCATTTT
TRBV23-1	TRBD1	TRBJ2-3	few	CASSQRSPRDRPDPPPTDTQYF	TGCGCCAGCAGTCAACGGTCCCCCAGGGACAGACCCGACCCCCCCCCGACAGATACGCAGTATTTT
TRBV27	NA	TRBJ2-7	NA	CVSSSFNRDYEQYF	TGTGTCAGCAGTTCCTTCAACAGGGACTACGAGCAGTACTTC
TRBV19	TRBD1	TRBJ2-7	few	CASSGTGRLHEQYF	TGTGCCAGTAGTGGGACAGGTCGGCTCCACGAGCAGTACTTC
TRBV27	NA	TRBJ2-7	few	CASSLSAQGEQYF	TGTGCCAGCAGTTTATCGGCCCAGGGGGAGCAGTACTTC